This TCR beta chain was obtained from a study of T-cell memory formation after mild COVID-19. One entry per CDR3 protein results from TCRdb running MiXCR on the 5' RACE reads. The sample consists of about 110,000 distinct CDR3 sequences, around 12% of them appearing once. Germline CDR1 and CDR2: SQVTM and ANQGSEA. The CDR3 is 11 residues long. Trimming stripped 4 bases from V and 3 bases from J, with 7 bases between. This clonotype was seen many times. Its specificity is not known. Broader study findings: CD4+ contracting clones were mainly CM and EM; CD8+ ones, EMRA. Later expanders leaned CD4+, whereas clones that contracted between day 15 and 85 were balanced CD4/CD8. Clonal second-wave expansions that peaked on day 37 had unconfirmed SARS-CoV-2 specificity. Memory from before infection featured some responding clones, which suggests cross-reactive memory joined.

Material: PBMCs or a T cell subset sorted from them (not recorded which). The source of this sequence is an adult woman who had mild COVID-19 (a few samples of this study predate the infection). Cell type and time point are not known. V is TRBV29-1 and J is TRBJ2-7, with D hard to call. This chain's CDR3 is CSVGKVYEQYF. For the CDR3, the DNA is TGCAGCGTTGGTAAGGTCTACGAGCAGTACTTC.